This entry features one TCR beta chain sequence. Its antigen is currently unknown. Survey-level immunoSEQ v3.0 assays were run. Data came from immunoSEQ multiplex PCR; TCRdb stores just in-frame clones and leaves some out. The profile shows about 48,000 clones, around 80% of them singletons. Among participants with HIV, every one received treatment in the United States. The source of the sample is a study of long-term antiretroviral therapy in people with HIV. Points from the study as a whole: Once patients were on ART, diversity went higher but still fell short of transplant donor controls.

This CDR3 region has 14 residues. The germline V and J ends were trimmed by 4 bases and 5 bases, with 12 bases remaining between them. Germline CDR1 MNHNY, CDR2 SVGAGI (reference sequence). The sequence was obtained from a woman between 18 and 29 years old with HIV. The input for sequencing was unsorted PBMCs, taken 0.8 years after starting antiretroviral therapy. The chain has TRBV6-6 and TRBJ2-1, with D maybe TRBD1 (6 bases). The CDR3 spells CASSLTQGHNEQFF. CDR3 bases: TGTGCCAGCAGTTTGACACAGGGACACAATGAGCAGTTCTTC.